This T cell receptor beta chain was documented in a study of T cell responses to AZD1222 COVID-19 vaccine. General study results and limits: Unmutated variant regions reportedly attract nearly half of all spike-specific TCRs. None of the repertoires were sampled until the peak T cell response had passed. When two AZD1222 doses had been given, Spike-specific TCR breadth and depth rose. Donors were chiefly white British, with a greater number of females, and clonal diversity was perhaps underestimated.

The table came from immunoSEQ multiplex PCR; TCRdb's copy has only in-frame clones and leaves some out. The sample lists 150,000 to 190,000 clones, about 90% occurring once. V lost 1 base to trimming and J lost 0 bases, with 13 bases between them. Germline values: CDR1 SGHTA, CDR2 FQGNSA. The CDR3 consists of 17 residues. Turning to this clone: What it recognizes is unknown.

This chain links TRBV7-2 with TRBJ2-4, with TRBD1 as a possible D gene (5 bases). Sample: peripheral blood, taken 28 days after the second AZD1222 dose. This TCR was recovered from an adult who received the AZD1222 COVID-19 vaccine. CDR3 coding DNA: TGTGCCAGCAGCTTAGTGGGGCAAGGCCTAGCCAAAAACATTCAGTACTTC. Translation gives CASSLVGQGLAKNIQYF. The full variable domain, its missing parts supplied by reference TRBV7-2 and TRBJ2-4, is GAGVSQSPSNKVTEKGKDVELRCDPISGHTALYWYRQSLGQGLEFLIYFQGNSAPDKSGLPSDRFSAERTGGSVSTLTIQRTQQEDSAVYLCASSLVGQGLAKNIQYFGAGTRLSVL.